This T cell receptor beta chain was identified in a study of T cell responses to AZD1222 COVID-19 vaccine. As to this clone: What it recognizes is unknown.

The study's findings and limits: The study reported that nearly half of spike-specific TCRs target unmutated variant regions. Seropositive status at baseline applied to only five to seven AZD1222 recipients. Once two AZD1222 doses were given, Spike-specific TCR breadth and depth went up. Vaccine-associated CD4 TCRs ranged over spike, dominating at 160-218 and 743-854.

Libraries were prepared by immunoSEQ multiplex PCR; TCRdb keeps only in-frame clonotypes and omits some of them. The sample contains roughly 200,000 clones, roughly 94% of which appear only once. Germline V gene data show CDR1 as MNHEY and CDR2 as SMNVEV (reference sequence). The CDR3 runs 14 residues. The V end was cut by 5 bases, the J end by 2 bases, with 12 bases between. The specimen comprised peripheral blood, sampled 28 days after the second dose of the MenACWY control vaccine. This TCR derives from an adult who received the MenACWY meningococcal vaccine as a control. This sequence joins TRBV27 and TRBJ1-1; TRBD1 is a possible D gene (5 bases). The CDR3 loop is CASSGGAPNTEAFF. Written as DNA, the CDR3 is TGTGCCAGCAGTGGCGGGGCACCCAACACTGAAGCTTTCTTT.